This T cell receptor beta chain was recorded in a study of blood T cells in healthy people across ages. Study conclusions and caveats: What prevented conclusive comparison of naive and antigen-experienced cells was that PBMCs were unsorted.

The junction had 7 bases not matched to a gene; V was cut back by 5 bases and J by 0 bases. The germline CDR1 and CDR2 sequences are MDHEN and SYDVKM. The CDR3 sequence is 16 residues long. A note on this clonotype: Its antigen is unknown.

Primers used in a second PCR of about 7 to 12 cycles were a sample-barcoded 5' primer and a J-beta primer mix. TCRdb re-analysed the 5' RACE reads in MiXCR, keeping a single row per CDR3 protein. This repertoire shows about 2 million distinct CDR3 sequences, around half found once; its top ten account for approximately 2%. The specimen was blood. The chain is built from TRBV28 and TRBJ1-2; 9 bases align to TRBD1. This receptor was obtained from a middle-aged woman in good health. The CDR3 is CASSGSTGGANYGYTF. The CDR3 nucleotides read TGTGCCAGCAGTGGTTCGACAGGGGGGGCTAACTATGGCTACACCTTC.